A single sample gave rise to the 3 T cell receptor beta chains below, sequenced in a study of cytomegalovirus exposure and HLA in healthy donors (dated by TCRdb to about 2017). The library was built by means of the immunoSEQ multiplex PCR assay. A mixture of 60 forward primers for TCR Vbeta segments and 13 reverse primers for TCR Jbeta segments was used in the multiplex PCR. The immuneACCESS repertoire file appears here via TCRdb, limited to in-frame rearrangements. These files lack a portion of the clones; in checked studies, under half of the deficit traces to unresolved V genes, and the cause of the others is not known. Within this sample are approximately 110,000 clones, with approximately 84% of them counted one time only. Clones ranked in the top ten supply 0.24% of the sample. The sample was PBMCs. The receptors were sampled from a middle-aged man in good health and CMV-seronegative.

V is TRBV14 and J is TRBJ2-3; 9 bases line up with TRBD1. CDR1 and CDR2 (germline): SGHDN, FVKESK. V shed 4 bases, J shed 2 bases, and the junction held 7 bases outside the gene matches. This CDR3 has 16 residues. CDR3 loop: CASSPRRTGATDTQYF. Written as DNA, the CDR3 is TGTGCCAGCAGCCCCCGTAGGACAGGGGCCACAGATACGCAGTATTTT.

This sequence joins TRBV7-9 and TRBJ2-5, with TRBD1 as a possible D gene (6 bases). V lost 5 bases, J lost 5 bases, and 9 bases lay in between. The CDR3 covers 12 residues. Germline CDR1 and CDR2: SEHNR and FQNEAQ (reference sequence). The CDR3 is CASSPGVETQYF. DNA of the CDR3: TGTGCCAGCAGCCCAGGGGTGGAGACCCAGTACTTC.

This chain connects TRBV7-6 to TRBJ1-5; 7 bases agree with TRBD1. The length of the CDR3 is 13 residues. CDR1 and CDR2 from the germline V gene are SGHVS and FNYEAQ. Trimming cost V 5 bases and J 5 bases; bases outside gene matches: 3. CDR3 DNA: TGTGCCAGCAGCAATGACAGGGATCAGCCCCAGCATTTT. This encodes CASSNDRDQPQHF.